Each of the 27 T cell receptor beta chains below was sequenced from the same sample in a study of cytomegalovirus exposure and HLA in healthy donors. The PCR employed 60 Vbeta primers together with 13 Jbeta primers. Sequencing was performed with immunoSEQ multiplex PCR; in TCRdb, only in-frame clones are kept and a portion is missing. The profile shows roughly 150,000 clones, around 84% of them singletons. Sequences were obtained from PBMCs. These receptors all come from a male donor in good health and CMV-seropositive.

The CDR3 region is CASSPGQGNSPLHF. In DNA, the CDR3 is TGCGCCAGCAGCCCGGGACAGGGGAACTCACCCCTCCACTTT. The gene calls are TRBV10-1 and TRBJ1-6; 10 bases are a match to TRBD1. The CDR3 runs 14 residues. V shed 6 bases, J shed 10 bases, and the junction held 6 bases outside the gene matches. Germline V gives CDR1 WNHNN, CDR2 SYGVQD (reference sequence).

The chain combines TRBV28 with TRBJ2-5; 10 bases fit TRBD2. CDR1 is MDHEN, CDR2 SYDVKM, per germline. The J segment lost 0 bases and the V segment lost 6 bases, leaving 7 bases of the junction unmatched. CDR3 length equals 16 residues. This CDR3 reads CASSSSAGGYQETQYF. In DNA, the CDR3 is TGTGCCAGCAGCTCCTCAGCGGGAGGGTACCAAGAGACCCAGTACTTC.

This chain uses TRBV10-3 with TRBJ1-1, with D perhaps matching TRBD1 (5 bases). The V and J ends lost 2 bases and 7 bases respectively, with 8 bases between them. This CDR3 region has 12 residues. Germline lookup yields CDR1 ENHRY and CDR2 SYGVKD. In DNA, the CDR3 is TGTGCCATCAGTGAGGTGGGGGGTGAAGCTTTCTTT. Translation: CAISEVGGEAFF.

This sequence joins TRBV7-2 and TRBJ2-5, with 15 bases aligning to TRBD2. J was trimmed by 5 bases and V by 6 bases; bases with no gene match: 4. The CDR3 has 15 amino acids. The germline V gene encodes CDR1 SGHTA and CDR2 FQGNSA. CDR3 amino acids: CASRGLAGGGETQYF. The DNA of the CDR3 is TGTGCCAGCAGGGGACTAGCGGGAGGCGGGGAGACCCAGTACTTC.

This chain uses TRBV27 with TRBJ1-2; 7 bases line up with TRBD1. Germline V gene lookup returns CDR1 MNHEY and CDR2 SMNVEV (reference sequence). The CDR3 is made up of 13 amino acids. J was trimmed by 8 bases and V by 8 bases; bases with no gene match: 11. The CDR3 reads CASGGRGMWGYTF. The CDR3 DNA reads TGTGCCAGCGGGGGCAGGGGGATGTGGGGCTACACCTTC.

This clone was counted once. This chain joins TRBV4-1 and TRBJ2-2, with 8 bases identical to TRBD1. V trimming: 3 bases; J trimming: 4 bases; junction bases outside the gene matches: 7. The CDR3 sequence is 16 residues long. Germline loops: CDR1 MGHRA, CDR2 YSYEKL. The CDR3 sequence: CASSHRTGRVTGELFF. DNA of the CDR3: TGCGCCAGCAGCCATCGGACAGGGAGAGTCACCGGGGAGCTGTTTTTT.

The chain has TRBV27 and TRBJ1-2, with D unresolved. The germline CDR1 and CDR2 sequences are MNHEY and SMNVEV (reference sequence). There are 14 residues in the CDR3. The V end lost 4 bases, the J end lost 1 base, and 10 bases lay between the germline ends. The CDR3 protein is CASSSPTGNYGYTF. CDR3 in DNA: TGTGCCAGCAGTTCCCCTACTGGTAACTATGGCTACACCTTC.

The rearrangement links TRBV5-6 to TRBJ1-2; 11 nucleotides agree with TRBD1. CDR3 length: 16 amino acids. Losses at the gene ends were 2 bases for V and 2 bases for J; bases not matched to a gene: 5. From germline, CDR1 is SGHDT and CDR2 YYEEEE. The chain's CDR3 is CASSFEDRGLNYGYTF. CDR3 DNA: TGTGCCAGCAGCTTCGAGGACAGGGGGCTGAACTATGGCTACACCTTC. Supplemented by reference TRBV5-6 and TRBJ1-2, the full variable domain reads DAGVTQSPTHLIKTRGQQVTLRCSPKSGHDTVSWYQQALGQGPQFIFQYYEEEERQRGNFPDRFSGHQFPNYSSELNVNALLLGDSALYLCASSFEDRGLNYGYTFGSGTRLTVV.

The gene calls are TRBV7-2 and TRBJ2-7; TRBD1 is a possible D gene (5 bases). The germline V and J ends were trimmed by 5 bases and 7 bases, with 15 bases remaining between them. The CDR3 covers 13 residues. The germline V gene has CDR1 SGHTA and CDR2 FQGNSA. For the CDR3, the DNA is TGTGCCAGCAGCGTTATAAGAGCAGGGGAGCAGTACTTC. Amino acids: CASSVIRAGEQYF. Together with reference TRBV7-2 and TRBJ2-7, the CDR3 gives the full variable domain: GAGVSQSPSNKVTEKGKDVELRCDPISGHTALYWYRQSLGQGLEFLIYFQGNSAPDKSGLPSDRFSAERTGGSVSTLTIQRTQQEDSAVYLCASSVIRAGEQYFGPGTRLTVT.

The rearrangement joins TRBV7-9 to TRBJ2-3, with 10 positions matching TRBD2. With 6 bases clipped from V and 6 bases from J, the junction kept 21 bases outside the gene matches. The CDR3 sequence is 19 residues long. Per the germline V gene, CDR1 is SEHNR and CDR2 is FQNEAQ (reference sequence). CDR3 amino acids: CASRFGLAEKTWRGDTQYF. DNA of the CDR3: TGTGCCAGCAGATTTGGACTAGCGGAAAAAACCTGGCGGGGGGATACGCAGTATTTT.

The chain is built from TRBV5-4 and TRBJ2-2; D is possibly TRBD2 (5 bases). The CDR3 extends over 13 amino acids. V was pared by 4 bases and J by 5 bases, with 9 bases between. The germline gives CDR1 SGHNT, CDR2 YYREEE (reference sequence). The CDR3 DNA reads TGTGCCAGCAGCGCGGAGGAGACCGGGGAGCTGTTTTTT. It encodes CASSAEETGELFF.

CDR3 loop: CASRLAGGPDTQYF. DNA for the CDR3: TGCGCCAGCAGACTAGCGGGGGGGCCAGATACGCAGTATTTT. The rearrangement uses TRBV10-2 and TRBJ2-3, with 13 bases that match TRBD2. V was clipped by 6 bases and J by 4 bases; unmatched bases: 1. CDR1 WSHSY and CDR2 SAAADI come from the germline V gene. The CDR3 spans 14 residues.

This clone was counted once. This rearrangement joins TRBV30 to TRBJ2-7, with D possibly being TRBD1 (5 bases). Between the trimmed V and J ends, which lost 3 bases and 3 bases, there was a span of 9 bases. There are 12 residues in the CDR3. Per the germline V gene, CDR1 is GTSNPN and CDR2 is SVGIG (reference sequence). The CDR3 reads CAWSRADYEQYF. DNA of the CDR3: TGTGCCTGGAGCAGGGCGGACTACGAGCAGTACTTC.

V gene TRBV19 combines with J gene TRBJ2-5; the match to TRBD2 covers 8 bases. The CDR3 spans 15 residues. With 0 bases clipped from V and 5 bases from J, the junction kept 5 bases outside the gene matches. Germline V lookup: CDR1 LNHDA, CDR2 SQIVND (reference sequence). The CDR3: CASSIDGVAGETQYF. Written as DNA, the CDR3 is TGTGCCAGTAGTATAGATGGGGTAGCGGGGGAGACCCAGTACTTC. Full variable domain (missing parts from reference TRBV19 and TRBJ2-5): DGGITQSPKYLFRKEGQNVTLSCEQNLNHDAMYWYRQDPGQGLRLIYYSQIVNDFQKGDIAEGYSVSREKKESFPLTVTSAQKNPTAFYLCASSIDGVAGETQYFGPGTRLLVL.

This clone was seen a single time. The gene calls are TRBV28 and TRBJ2-5; weak D call: TRBD1 (6 bases). This CDR3 has 15 amino acids. Germline-derived CDR1 and CDR2 are MDHEN and SYDVKM. Between the trimmed V and J ends, which lost 7 bases and 2 bases, there was a span of 17 bases. CDR3 loop: CASTLGGQGQETQYF. The CDR3 nucleotides are TGTGCCAGCACCCTAGGGGGACAAGGGCAAGAGACCCAGTACTTC.

The chain joins TRBV30 to TRBJ1-1; D is uncertain. Germline V gene data show CDR1 as GTSNPN and CDR2 as SVGIG (reference sequence). The length of the CDR3 is 15 residues. Deletions cut 2 bases from V and 1 base from J, with 14 bases between. This CDR3 is CAWSKRTGGNTEAFF. CDR3 coding DNA: TGTGCCTGGAGTAAACGGACGGGAGGGAACACTGAAGCTTTCTTT.

This clone occurred a few times. This rearrangement joins TRBV5-4 to TRBJ2-2; D is possibly TRBD2 (6 bases). The CDR3 runs 15 residues. The V gene lost 1 base and the J gene lost 7 bases, with 14 bases spanning the gap. The germline V gene encodes CDR1 SGHNT and CDR2 YYREEE (reference sequence). The CDR3 is CASSLQGGEGGELFF. The DNA for the CDR3 is TGTGCCAGCAGCTTGCAGGGAGGAGAGGGCGGGGAGCTGTTTTTT.

V usage is TRBV11-2 and J usage is TRBJ1-5, with D perhaps TRBD1 (5 bases). CDR3 length: 15 residues. Trimming left V 5 bases short and J 4 bases short, with 15 bases between. Germline V gene sequence: CDR1 SGHAT, CDR2 FQNNGV. CDR3 nucleotides: TGTGCCAGCAGCCCCCGATTAGGGGTAAATCAGCCCCAGCATTTT. It encodes CASSPRLGVNQPQHF.

The chain combines TRBV7-9 with TRBJ2-7, with 8 bases aligning to TRBD2. The CDR3 consists of 13 residues. With 5 bases clipped from V and 7 bases from J, the junction kept 7 bases outside the gene matches. Germline V gene lookup returns CDR1 SEHNR and CDR2 FQNEAQ (reference sequence). CDR3 in DNA: TGTGCCAGCAGCGTCGGGGGGGTAGGGGAGCAGTACTTC. Its translation is CASSVGGVGEQYF. Supplemented by reference TRBV7-9 and TRBJ2-7, the full variable domain reads DTGVSQNPRHKITKRGQNVTFRCDPISEHNRLYWYRQTLGQGPEFLTYFQNEAQLEKSRLLSDRFSAERPKGSFSTLEIQRTEQGDSAMYLCASSVGGVGEQYFGPGTRLTVT.

The chain couples TRBV4-3 to TRBJ2-4, with 11 bases fitting TRBD2. CDR1 LGHNA and CDR2 YSLEER come from the germline V gene. V shed 5 bases and J 6 bases; nucleotides not matched to a gene: 15. This CDR3 comprises 18 residues. The CDR3 loop reads CASSVLAGGPSSSNIQYF. Written as DNA, the CDR3 is TGCGCCAGCAGCGTTCTAGCGGGGGGACCCTCTTCCTCAAACATTCAGTACTTC.

This sequence joins TRBV5-1 and TRBJ1-3; D perhaps matches TRBD1 (5 bases). This CDR3 has 14 residues. Looked up from germline, CDR1 is SGHRS and CDR2 is YFSETQ. The V gene lost 3 bases and the J gene lost 3 bases, with 10 bases spanning the gap. The CDR3 DNA sequence: TGCGCCAGCAGCTCTCAGGGTTTTGGAAACACCATATATTTT. Its translation: CASSSQGFGNTIYF.

The V gene is TRBV28, the J gene TRBJ2-1; 7 bases map to TRBD1. V shed 5 bases, J shed 10 bases, and the junction held 5 bases outside the gene matches. Germline CDR1 reads MDHEN; CDR2 reads SYDVKM. The CDR3 length is 12 residues. CDR3: CASSRQGAEQFF. CDR3 coding DNA: TGTGCCAGCAGTCGACAGGGCGCCGAGCAGTTCTTC. The full variable domain, with the rest looked up from reference TRBV28 and TRBJ2-1, is DVKVTQSSRYLVKRTGEKVFLECVQDMDHENMFWYRQDPGLGLRLIYFSYDVKMKEKGDIPEGYSVSREKKERFSLILESASTNQTSMYLCASSRQGAEQFFGPGTRLTVL.

This sequence joins TRBV5-5 and TRBJ1-5; D gene uncertain. Germline CDR1 and CDR2: SGHKS and YYEKEE (reference sequence). The CDR3 has 14 amino acids. Trimming left V 4 bases short and J 2 bases short, with 10 bases between. Here the CDR3 reads CASSQAPGNQPQHF. In nucleotides, the CDR3 is TGTGCCAGCAGCCAAGCACCGGGCAATCAGCCCCAGCATTTT.

This chain uses TRBV7-2 with TRBJ2-1, with D possibly being TRBD1 (6 bases). This CDR3 has 15 residues. V was cut by 10 bases and J by 6 bases, with 22 bases left in between. Germline V gene lookup returns CDR1 SGHTA and CDR2 FQGNSA. In nucleotides, the CDR3 is TGTGCCACCCACAGGTATGGGGCAGGGGCCAATGAGCAGTTCTTC. Translation: CATHRYGAGANEQFF.

This chain joins TRBV5-1 and TRBJ2-5, with 7 positions matching TRBD2. Germline V gene lookup returns CDR1 SGHRS and CDR2 YFSETQ. This CDR3 is 16 amino acids long. V trimming: 0 bases; J trimming: 5 bases; junction bases outside the gene matches: 10. This CDR3 reads CASSLDGSYGRETQYF. DNA for the CDR3: TGCGCCAGCAGCTTGGATGGTTCATACGGGAGGGAGACCCAGTACTTC.

The V call is TRBV28, the J call TRBJ1-4; possible D gene TRBD1, 5 bases. The length of the CDR3 is 15 residues. V shed 5 bases and J shed 3 bases, with 13 bases lying between them. CDR1 and CDR2 (germline): MDHEN, SYDVKM. DNA of the CDR3: TGTGCCAGCAGTCATCGGGGGGGTTCTAATGAAAAACTGTTTTTT. Protein: CASSHRGGSNEKLFF.

The J gene is TRBJ2-5, the V gene TRBV27; D is perhaps TRBD1 (6 bases). This CDR3 is built from 21 residues. Per germline, CDR1 MNHEY and CDR2 SMNVEV (reference sequence). V shed 4 bases and J shed 2 bases, with 32 bases lying between them. The CDR3 sequence: CASSSSGQPISPSGWQETQYF. The CDR3 DNA follows: TGTGCCAGCAGTTCTTCAGGACAGCCTATATCACCTAGTGGGTGGCAAGAGACCCAGTACTTC.